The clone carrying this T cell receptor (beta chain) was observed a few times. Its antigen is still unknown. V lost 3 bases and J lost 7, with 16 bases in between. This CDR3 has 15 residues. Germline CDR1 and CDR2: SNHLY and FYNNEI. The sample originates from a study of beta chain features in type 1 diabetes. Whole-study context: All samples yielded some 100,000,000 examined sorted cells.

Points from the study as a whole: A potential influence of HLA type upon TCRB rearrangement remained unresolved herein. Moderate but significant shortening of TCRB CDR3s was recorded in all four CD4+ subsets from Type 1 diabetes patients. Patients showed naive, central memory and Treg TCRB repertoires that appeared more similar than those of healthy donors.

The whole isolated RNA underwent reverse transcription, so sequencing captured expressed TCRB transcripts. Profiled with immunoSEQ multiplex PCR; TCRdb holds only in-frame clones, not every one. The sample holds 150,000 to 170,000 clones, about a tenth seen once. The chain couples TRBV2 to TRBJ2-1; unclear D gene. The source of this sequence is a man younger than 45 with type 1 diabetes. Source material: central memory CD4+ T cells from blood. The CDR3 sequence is CASSDVIPGLNEQFF. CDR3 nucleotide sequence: TGTGCCAGCAGTGATGTTATACCCGGGTTGAATGAGCAGTTCTTC.